This T cell receptor beta chain stems from a study of T cells in Graves' hyperthyroidism and ophthalmopathy. Notes on the study in general: Most thyroid clonotypes with frequency above 0.001 were detected in blood. Ophthalmopathy and stable hyperthyroidism were separated by a 13 V-J model.

This clonotype was seen a handful of times. Its antigen is unknown. Uncontrolled infection, other autoimmune disease, pregnancy and lactation each barred patients from inclusion. In germline, CDR1 is MNHEY, CDR2 SVGEGT. This CDR3 is 14 amino acids long. V gave up 3 bases and J gave up 7 bases; unmatched junction bases: 4. RNA transcripts served as the template for amplifying TCR beta CDR3 regions. HTBI primers were the set used in a first-round RT-PCR of the TCR CDR3. From the multiplex PCR reads, TCRdb called clonotypes with MiXCR, one entry per CDR3 protein. The sample carries around 340,000 distinct CDR3 sequences, over 15% recorded once.

Sequenced sample: blood. V gene TRBV6-2 or TRBV6-3 combines with J gene TRBJ2-1; 9 positions match TRBD2. This receptor was taken from a man younger than 40 with Graves' hyperthyroidism. Written as DNA, the CDR3 is TGTGCCAGCAGTTATCCGGGACTAGCAAATGAGCAGTTCTTC. Its translation: CASSYPGLANEQFF.